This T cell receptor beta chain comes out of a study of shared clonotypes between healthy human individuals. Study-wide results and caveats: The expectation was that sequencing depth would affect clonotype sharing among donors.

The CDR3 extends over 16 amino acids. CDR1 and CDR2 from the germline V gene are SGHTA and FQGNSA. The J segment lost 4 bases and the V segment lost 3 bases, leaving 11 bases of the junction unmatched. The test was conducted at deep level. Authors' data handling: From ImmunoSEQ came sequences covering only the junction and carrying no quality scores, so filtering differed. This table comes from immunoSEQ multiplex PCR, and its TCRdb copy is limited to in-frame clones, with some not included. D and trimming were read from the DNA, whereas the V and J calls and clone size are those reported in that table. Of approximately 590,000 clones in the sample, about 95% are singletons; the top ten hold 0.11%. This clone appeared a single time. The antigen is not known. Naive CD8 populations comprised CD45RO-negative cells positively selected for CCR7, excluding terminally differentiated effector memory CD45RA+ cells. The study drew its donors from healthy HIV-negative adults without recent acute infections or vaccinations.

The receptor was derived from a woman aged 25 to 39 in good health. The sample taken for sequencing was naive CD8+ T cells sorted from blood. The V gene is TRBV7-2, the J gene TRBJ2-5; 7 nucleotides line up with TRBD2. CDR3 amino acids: CASSLGSLQRGETQYF. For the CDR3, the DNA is TGTGCCAGCAGCTTGGGTTCGTTGCAGCGGGGAGAGACCCAGTACTTC.